This T cell receptor (beta chain) was captured by sequencing in a study of blood T cell repertoires in COVID-19. Study at large: Acute and convalescent COVID-19 samples came from the United States, Italy and Spain. PBMCs, B-cell-depleted T cells, or T cells were the source of the cDNA or gDNA that made up the material.

Per the study methods: Estimation of nucleated cell counts was performed using reference gene primer amplification. Data came from immunoSEQ multiplex PCR; TCRdb stores just in-frame clones and leaves some out. The D gene and trimming were derived from the DNA, and the V and J assignments and clone size from that table. The sample has some 180,000 clones; around 90% are singletons. This clone was seen a few times. The CDR3 is 16 amino acids. The V segment lost 0 bases and the J segment 9 bases; nucleotides outside the gene matches: 7. Germline V gene lookup returns CDR1 ENHRY and CDR2 SYGVKD. The J gene is TRBJ1-6, the V gene TRBV10-3, with TRBD1 identical over 8 bases. Sequenced: peripheral blood. The clonotype was recovered from a man aged 45-65 years with acute or convalescent COVID-19. The CDR3 loop reads CAISESGTGGLSPLHF. CDR3 DNA: TGTGCCATCAGTGAGTCGGGGACAGGAGGCCTTTCACCCCTCCACTTT.